These T cell receptor beta chains were read from a single sample in a study of shared clonotypes between healthy human individuals. The repertoire was sequenced with immunoSEQ multiplex PCR; TCRdb's copy has only in-frame clones and lacks some. The table records over 400,000 clones, more than 75% of them present only once. Sequencing input: PBMCs. These receptor sequences come from a woman aged 40 to 49 in good health. Some clones in this sample may be carry-over from other donors' samples. Both conserved end residues are part of each CDR3. Fields, in order: CDR3 DNA, CDR3 protein, J gene, clone size, V gene, D gene. The D gene is left open where the match is weak. Some rows have no size entry. The others give once, few or many, or a class for an expanded clone.

CDR3nt: TGTGCCAGCAGTGGAGACAGGGAAAGTCAGCCCCAGCATTTT; CDR3aa: CASSGDRESQPQHF; j_gene: TRBJ1-5; abundance: .; v_gene: TRBV6-1; d_gene: TRBD1
CDR3nt: TGTGCCAGCAGTCTCCGGGACACCTCCCGGGAGGGCTACACCTTC; CDR3aa: CASSLRDTSREGYTF; j_gene: TRBJ1-2; abundance: .; v_gene: TRBV27; d_gene: .
CDR3nt: TGTGCCAGCAGTTTTCCCAGGGGGCAAGGCACCGGGGAGCTGTTTTTT; CDR3aa: CASSFPRGQGTGELFF; j_gene: TRBJ2-2; abundance: .; v_gene: TRBV27; d_gene: TRBD1
CDR3nt: TGCGCCAGCAGCTTGGTCAGCGGGAGCACAGATACGCAGTATTTT; CDR3aa: CASSLVSGSTDTQYF; j_gene: TRBJ2-3; abundance: .; v_gene: TRBV5-1; d_gene: .
CDR3nt: TGTGCCAGCAGCCCCGGCCGGTCCTACAATGAGCAGTTCTTC; CDR3aa: CASSPGRSYNEQFF; j_gene: TRBJ2-1; abundance: .; v_gene: TRBV7-9; d_gene: .
CDR3nt: TGTGCCAGCAGCCCGGAGGTCAGAAGCTCCTACAATGAGCAGTTCTTC; CDR3aa: CASSPEVRSSYNEQFF; j_gene: TRBJ2-1; abundance: .; v_gene: TRBV5-4; d_gene: .
CDR3nt: TGTGCCATCAGTGGGCTGGACGCCCAACCCTACGAGCAGTACTTC; CDR3aa: CAISGLDAQPYEQYF; j_gene: TRBJ2-7; abundance: .; v_gene: TRBV10-3; d_gene: .
CDR3nt: TGTGCCAGCAGTGACCGGGACAGGGGATACTATGGCTACACCTTC; CDR3aa: CASSDRDRGYYGYTF; j_gene: TRBJ1-2; abundance: .; v_gene: TRBV6-6; d_gene: TRBD1
CDR3nt: TGTGCCAGCAGCAAAACAAGCACTGAAGCTTTCTTT; CDR3aa: CASSKTSTEAFF; j_gene: TRBJ1-1; abundance: .; v_gene: TRBV7-9; d_gene: .
CDR3nt: TGTGCCAGCAGCCAAGACAGGGGGCCCACCTACGAGCAGTACTTC; CDR3aa: CASSQDRGPTYEQYF; j_gene: TRBJ2-7; abundance: .; v_gene: TRBV4-2; d_gene: TRBD1
CDR3nt: TGTGCCAGCAGTGACTGGAGTTCCTACAATGAGCAGTTCTTC; CDR3aa: CASSDWSSYNEQFF; j_gene: TRBJ2-1; abundance: .; v_gene: TRBV6-1; d_gene: .
CDR3nt: TGTGCCAGCAGTGAAACCTTTTTGGGCCACTCTGGAAACACCATATATTTT; CDR3aa: CASSETFLGHSGNTIYF; j_gene: TRBJ1-3; abundance: many; v_gene: TRBV6-1; d_gene: .
CDR3nt: TGTGCCAGCAGTTTATGGGACAGGGGGCGAGGGTCCTACGAGCAGTACTTC; CDR3aa: CASSLWDRGRGSYEQYF; j_gene: TRBJ2-7; abundance: .; v_gene: TRBV28; d_gene: TRBD1
CDR3nt: TGTGCCAGCAGCTTGCCCCTCTCCTACGAGCAGTACTTC; CDR3aa: CASSLPLSYEQYF; j_gene: TRBJ2-7; abundance: .; v_gene: TRBV5-4; d_gene: .
CDR3nt: TGTGCCAGCTCACCACCGGGGACTAGCGGGACCTACGAGCAGTACTTC; CDR3aa: CASSPPGTSGTYEQYF; j_gene: TRBJ2-7; abundance: .; v_gene: TRBV18; d_gene: TRBD2
CDR3nt: TGTGCCAGCAGTTGGGAGGGTTACGAGCAGTACTTC; CDR3aa: CASSWEGYEQYF; j_gene: TRBJ2-7; abundance: .; v_gene: TRBV6-1; d_gene: TRBD2
CDR3nt: TGTGCCAGCAGCTTGCCCGGGCCAAACTATGGCTACACCTTC; CDR3aa: CASSLPGPNYGYTF; j_gene: TRBJ1-2; abundance: .; v_gene: TRBV5-6; d_gene: .
CDR3nt: TGCGCCAGCAGCCGGACAGGGCCGGTGAACACTGAAGCTTTCTTT; CDR3aa: CASSRTGPVNTEAFF; j_gene: TRBJ1-1; abundance: few; v_gene: TRBV5-1; d_gene: TRBD1
CDR3nt: TGTGCCAGCAGCACGAGGGAAGATAGCAATCAGCCCCAGCATTTT; CDR3aa: CASSTREDSNQPQHF; j_gene: TRBJ1-5; abundance: .; v_gene: TRBV9; d_gene: .
CDR3nt: TGTGCCAGCAGCACATCGACTGACACCGGGGAGCTGTTTTTT; CDR3aa: CASSTSTDTGELFF; j_gene: TRBJ2-2; abundance: medium-sized; v_gene: TRBV6-4; d_gene: .
CDR3nt: TGTGCCAGCAGCTTAGGGGGAATTACAGATACGCAGTATTTT; CDR3aa: CASSLGGITDTQYF; j_gene: TRBJ2-3; abundance: .; v_gene: TRBV9; d_gene: .
CDR3nt: TGTGCCAGTAGTATAGGAGGAGGACAGGGTCGGTATCAGCCCCAGCATTTT; CDR3aa: CASSIGGGQGRYQPQHF; j_gene: TRBJ1-5; abundance: .; v_gene: TRBV19; d_gene: TRBD1
CDR3nt: TGTGCCAGCTCCCCGACAGGGGGCGCCGATGGCTACACCTTC; CDR3aa: CASSPTGGADGYTF; j_gene: TRBJ1-2; abundance: .; v_gene: TRBV18; d_gene: TRBD1
CDR3nt: TGTGCCAGCAGCTTAGTGAGCGGGAGGGGTACAGATACGCAGTATTTT; CDR3aa: CASSLVSGRGTDTQYF; j_gene: TRBJ2-3; abundance: .; v_gene: TRBV7-9; d_gene: TRBD2
CDR3nt: TGTGCCAGCAGTTCCCGGGTCTATGGCTACACCTTC; CDR3aa: CASSSRVYGYTF; j_gene: TRBJ1-2; abundance: few; v_gene: TRBV6-5; d_gene: .
CDR3nt: TGCAGCGTTGCCGGGGGAATCGCTGAAGCTTTCTTT; CDR3aa: CSVAGGIAEAFF; j_gene: TRBJ1-1; abundance: many; v_gene: TRBV29-1; d_gene: .
CDR3nt: TGTGCCATCAAGAATGGACAGGTGAGGAGCGAGCAGTACTTC; CDR3aa: CAIKNGQVRSEQYF; j_gene: TRBJ2-7; abundance: .; v_gene: TRBV10-3; d_gene: TRBD1
CDR3nt: TGTGCCAGCAGTGAAGGACTCGACCCCTCCTACGAGCAGTACTTC; CDR3aa: CASSEGLDPSYEQYF; j_gene: TRBJ2-7; abundance: .; v_gene: TRBV6-1; d_gene: .
CDR3nt: TGTGCCAGCAGTGACTCGCCGCCCTACGAGCAGTACTTC; CDR3aa: CASSDSPPYEQYF; j_gene: TRBJ2-7; abundance: .; v_gene: TRBV25-1; d_gene: .